Below, 20 T cell receptor beta chains from the same sample are listed, as sequenced in a study of T-cell reconstitution after alpha-beta-depleted transplantation in children. Library preparation (for TCRbeta) was performed with unique molecular identifiers. From the PCR reads, TCRdb called clonotypes with MiXCR, one entry per CDR3 protein. The sample has roughly 220,000 distinct CDR3 sequences, approximately 12% seen once; the top ten hold around 3%. This specimen was PBMCs from the stem cell graft donor, taken from the stem cell graft. All receptors derive from a human donor who donated a stem cell graft to a child with acute lymphoblastic leukemia.

This clonotype was seen repeatedly, ten times or more. This chain joins TRBV11-2 and TRBJ2-3, with 8 nucleotides matching TRBD1. This CDR3 region has 14 residues. V shed 5 bases, J shed 6 bases, and the junction held 7 bases outside the gene matches. Germline lookup yields CDR1 SGHAT and CDR2 FQNNGV. CDR3 protein: CASSTRTGWDTQYF. For the CDR3, the DNA is TGTGCCAGCAGCACCCGGACAGGGTGGGATACGCAGTATTTT.

This clonotype ranks as medium-sized. J is TRBJ2-5 and V is TRBV3-1, with TRBD1 as a possible D gene (6 bases). This CDR3 is 11 amino acids long. Deletions cut 7 bases from V and 7 bases from J, with 10 bases between. Germline values: CDR1 LGHDT, CDR2 YNNKEL (reference sequence). CDR3 region: CASTEGGTQYF. DNA for the CDR3: TGTGCCAGCACCGAAGGGGGGACCCAGTACTTC.

This clonotype was seen only a few times. V and J are TRBV7-9 and TRBJ2-7; either TRBD1 or TRBD2 may supply D (5 bases each). V dropped 3 bases and J dropped 0 bases, with 15 bases sitting between them. This CDR3 spans 16 amino acids. The germline CDR1 and CDR2 sequences are SEHNR and FQNEAQ (reference sequence). The chain's CDR3 is CASSLGRGLSSYEQYF. DNA of the CDR3: TGTGCCAGCAGCTTGGGCCGGGGCCTGAGCTCCTACGAGCAGTACTTC.

In its sample, this clonotype was seen many times. The rearrangement links TRBV2 to TRBJ2-5; weak D call: TRBD2 (6 bases). The V end was cut by 0 bases, the J end by 2 bases, with 22 bases between. Germline V gene data show CDR1 as SNHLY and CDR2 as FYNNEI. The CDR3 is 19 residues long. The CDR3 protein is CASSEAPGVRAPLQETQYF. CDR3 sequence (DNA): TGTGCCAGCAGTGAAGCGCCGGGAGTTCGTGCTCCTCTTCAAGAGACCCAGTACTTC.

Ten or more counts support this clonotype. V is TRBV2 and J is TRBJ2-3, with unresolved D. Trimming stripped 9 bases from V and 10 bases from J, with 11 bases between. CDR3 length: 10 amino acids. Per germline, CDR1 SNHLY and CDR2 FYNNEI. The CDR3 coding sequence is TGTGCCAGTCGTGGGGTGGCGCAGTATTTT. Amino acid sequence: CASRGVAQYF.

To note about this clonotype: A read error is possible here, since a much larger clone lies one base away. This sequence joins TRBV4-3 and TRBJ1-2, with D uncertain. CDR1 is LGHNA and CDR2 is YSLEER in the germline V gene. The CDR3 runs 15 residues. With 0 bases removed from V and 0 bases from J, the gap between germline ends came to 8 bases. The DNA of the CDR3 is TGCGCCAGCAGCCAAGACAAGGGAGCTAACTATGGCTACACCTTC. Protein: CASSQDKGANYGYTF.

This clonotype appeared many times. This chain joins TRBV7-2 and TRBJ2-4; the match to TRBD2 covers 7 bases. CDR3 length: 14 amino acids. V trimming: 10 bases; J trimming: 0 bases; junction bases outside the gene matches: 6. Germline lookup yields CDR1 SGHTA and CDR2 FQGNSA. The CDR3 DNA is TGTGCCATGGGGGGGGTGGGAGCCAAAAACATTCAGTACTTC. This sequence encodes CAMGGVGAKNIQYF.

Many counts were recorded for this clonotype. The CDR3 region is CASSSHKGYTF. CDR3 nucleotide sequence: TGTGCCAGCAGCTCCCATAAGGGCTACACCTTC. V usage is TRBV7-9 and J usage is TRBJ1-2; D not certain. Trimming shortened V by 4 bases and J by 8 bases, and 8 bases separated the two germline ends. CDR1 is SEHNR, CDR2 FQNEAQ, per germline (reference sequence). The CDR3 sequence is 11 residues long. Using reference TRBV7-9 and TRBJ1-2 for the parts outside the CDR3, the full variable domain is DTGVSQNPRHKITKRGQNVTFRCDPISEHNRLYWYRQTLGQGPEFLTYFQNEAQLEKSRLLSDRFSAERPKGSFSTLEIQRTEQGDSAMYLCASSSHKGYTFGSGTRLTVV.

This clonotype was observed many times. The chain employs TRBV20-1 and TRBJ2-7; D call uncertain. CDR3 length equals 12 residues. V lost 6 bases and J lost 0, with 9 bases in between. Germline V gene data show CDR1 as DFQATT and CDR2 as SNEGSKA (reference sequence). CDR3 nucleotides: TGCAGTGCCCCTGAGCGCTCCTACGAGCAGTACTTC. It yields the protein CSAPERSYEQYF.

This clonotype was observed a few times. The chain combines TRBV10-3 with TRBJ2-1; D is unresolved. V was pared by 4 bases and J by 1 base, with 11 bases between. This CDR3 contains 15 residues. Germline V gene data show CDR1 as ENHRY and CDR2 as SYGVKD. DNA for the CDR3: TGTGCCATCAGTGCTGGAGTTCCATCCTACAATGAGCAGTTCTTC. This encodes CAISAGVPSYNEQFF.

This clonotype was detected many times. V gene TRBV27 combines with J gene TRBJ1-4; D is unresolved. The germline CDR1 and CDR2 sequences are MNHEY and SMNVEV (reference sequence). Trimming left V 3 bases short and J 7 bases short, with 12 bases between. The CDR3 covers 14 residues. In DNA, the CDR3 is TGTGCCAGCAGTTTCATAGAGACCATTGAAAAACTGTTTTTT. Translated, it gives CASSFIETIEKLFF.

This clonotype occurred many times. CDR3 in amino acids: CASSLDGGDNEQFF. The CDR3 bases are TGCGCCAGCAGCTTGGACGGCGGGGACAATGAGCAGTTCTTC. The chain recombines TRBV5-1 with TRBJ2-1, with a weak D call TRBD2 (6 bases). The V end lost 0 bases, the J end lost 5 bases, and 9 bases lay between the germline ends. Per germline, CDR1 SGHRS and CDR2 YFSETQ. CDR3 length: 14 amino acids.

In this sample, this clonotype turned up many times. The chain couples TRBV7-3 to TRBJ2-5; the D is unclear. The CDR3 has 14 residues. Trimming left V 1 base short and J 3 bases short, with 9 bases between. Germline CDR1 is SGHTA and CDR2 is FQGTGA. The CDR3 reads CASSLMGTEETQYF. The CDR3 DNA is TGTGCCAGCAGCTTAATGGGAACAGAAGAGACCCAGTACTTC.

This clonotype showed up many times. This sequence joins TRBV20-1 and TRBJ1-5, with 7 bases lining up with TRBD1. The CDR3 extends over 14 amino acids. Germline V CDR1 and CDR2: DFQATT, SNEGSKA (reference sequence). V shed 3 bases, J shed 9 bases, and the junction held 11 bases outside the gene matches. In nucleotides, the CDR3 is TGCAGTGCTAGGGGCACAACAGGGGTCGGGCCCCAGCATTTT. Protein sequence: CSARGTTGVGPQHF.

Worth noting for this clonotype: An end of the junction differs from the germline gene, which may be a read error. This chain links TRBV9 with TRBJ1-1; D remains ambiguous. Germline V gives CDR1 SGDLS, CDR2 YYNGEE. The CDR3 has 13 residues. The CDR3 DNA reads TGTGCCAGCGGCGTAGGGAGGAACACTGAAGCTTTCTTT. Translation gives CASGVGRNTEAFF.

This clonotype was seen many times. The genes are TRBV7-2 and TRBJ1-6; TRBD1 aligns across 7 bases. The germline V gene has CDR1 SGHTA and CDR2 FQGNSA. Trimming cost V 6 bases and J 10 bases; bases outside gene matches: 6. This CDR3 contains 13 residues. The CDR3 spells CASSSDRHSPLHF. In DNA form, the CDR3 reads TGTGCCAGCAGTTCGGACAGGCACTCACCCCTCCACTTT. The entire variable domain, with the rest obtained from reference TRBV7-2 and TRBJ1-6, is as follows: GAGVSQSPSNKVTEKGKDVELRCDPISGHTALYWYRQSLGQGLEFLIYFQGNSAPDKSGLPSDRFSAERTGGSVSTLTIQRTQQEDSAVYLCASSSDRHSPLHFGNGTRLTVT.

Many counts were recorded for this clonotype. The chain joins TRBV10-3 to TRBJ1-2; the match to TRBD1 covers 7 bases. The CDR3 spans 15 residues. Germline V gives CDR1 ENHRY, CDR2 SYGVKD. J gave up 8 bases and V 3 bases, and 12 bases lay outside the gene matches. The CDR3 sequence is CAISDSDRAGRGYTF. The CDR3 DNA follows: TGTGCCATCAGTGATAGTGACAGGGCGGGTCGGGGCTACACCTTC.

The sample holds a few counts of this clonotype. J is TRBJ2-7 and V is TRBV6-2 or TRBV6-3; D is perhaps TRBD1 (5 bases). The germline V gene has CDR1 MNHEY and CDR2 SVGEGT. Trimming removed 7 bases from V and 2 bases from J, with 15 bases in between. The CDR3 spans 14 residues. The CDR3 nucleotides are TGTGCCAGCACCACCACGACAGTCACCTACGAGCAGTACTTC. As protein: CASTTTTVTYEQYF.

This clonotype was counted many times. This sequence joins TRBV5-6 and TRBJ2-7; 8 nucleotides align to TRBD1. V shed 5 bases, J shed 2 bases, and the junction held 6 bases outside the gene matches. The CDR3 extends over 14 amino acids. Germline loops: CDR1 SGHDT, CDR2 YYEEEE. This CDR3 is CASRRTTGAYEQYF. CDR3 DNA sequence: TGTGCCAGCAGGAGAACGACAGGGGCCTACGAGCAGTACTTC.

This clonotype occurred a few times. The V and J genes are TRBV29-1 and TRBJ1-3; D remains ambiguous. Between the trimmed V and J ends, which lost 6 bases and 2 bases, there was a span of 14 bases. In germline, CDR1 is SQVTM, CDR2 ANQGSEA. This CDR3 is built from 14 residues. Written as DNA, the CDR3 is TGCAGCGTCTCGACTCCCACCGCTGGAAACACCATATATTTT. Translation: CSVSTPTAGNTIYF. The full variable domain, its missing parts supplied by reference TRBV29-1 and TRBJ1-3, is SAVISQKPSRDICQRGTSLTIQCQVDSQVTMMFWYRQQPGQSLTLIATANQGSEATYESGFVIDKFPISRPNLTFSTLTVSNMSPEDSSIYLCSVSTPTAGNTIYFGEGSWLTVV.